Reported below is one T cell receptor beta chain. Antigen: not known. The protocol was immunoSEQ multiplex PCR, while the TCRdb copy is restricted to in-frame clones and leaves out a portion. Of almost 35,000 clones detected, 90% to 95% appear once; the ten largest clones hold 6.5% to 10%. The entry originates in a study of T cells in localized non-small cell lung cancer. Study-wide results and limits: Of the top 100 tumor clones, median approximately 60 were in adjacent lung, 25 to 35 among its top 100.

The clonotype was recovered from a female donor over 55 with stage I lung adenocarcinoma. Specimen: peripheral blood, collected before any cancer treatment.

The CDR3 sequence: CSPRDSSNEQFF. CDR3 DNA sequence: TGCAGCCCTCGGGACAGTTCCAATGAGCAGTTCTTC. The genes are TRBV29-1 and TRBJ2-1; TRBD1 matches at 7 bases. The CDR3 covers 12 residues. The junction had 7 bases not matched to a gene; V was cut back by 8 bases and J by 6 bases. The germline CDR1 and CDR2 sequences are SQVTM and ANQGSEA.